The next 30 T cell receptor beta chains were all read from a single sample in a study of T-cell memory formation after mild COVID-19. TCRdb analysed the 5' RACE reads with MiXCR anew, one entry per CDR3 protein. The sample holds about 410,000 distinct CDR3 sequences, about 20% seen once. Input material: PBMCs or a T cell subset sorted from them (not recorded which). The receptors were sampled from a man younger than 30 who had mild COVID-19 (a few samples of this study predate the infection). Cell type and time point are not known.

This clonotype was observed many times. The chain couples TRBV12-3 or TRBV12-4 to TRBJ2-7, with a tentative D call TRBD1 (6 bases). The V gene lost 5 bases and the J gene lost 3 bases, with 11 bases spanning the gap. The CDR3 has 13 residues. CDR3 in amino acids: CASSPSQGYEQYV. DNA of the CDR3: TGTGCCAGCAGTCCATCACAGGGCTACGAGCAGTACGTC.

In this sample, this clonotype turned up a few times. The V and J genes are TRBV20-1 and TRBJ2-5; TRBD1 matches at 11 bases. Trimming took 5 bases from V and 5 from J; bases not matched to a gene: 4. The CDR3 is 13 amino acids. Germline V gives CDR1 DFQATT, CDR2 SNEGSKA (reference sequence). The CDR3, as DNA: TGCAGTGCTGGACAGGGGGCTAGGGAGACCCAGTACTTC. Its translation: CSAGQGARETQYF.

J is TRBJ2-3 and V is TRBV10-3, with D unresolved. CDR1 is ENHRY, CDR2 SYGVKD, per germline. The CDR3 loop spans 14 amino acids. With 0 bases removed from V and 11 bases from J, the gap between germline ends came to 15 bases. This CDR3 reads CAISESGEPPLQYF. In nucleotides, the CDR3 is TGTGCCATCAGTGAGTCCGGCGAGCCGCCTTTGCAGTATTTT.

In the case of this clonotype: One junction end does not reproduce the germline sequence, and a read error may be involved. CDR3 nucleotides: TGCGCCAGCAGCCTCGAGGGGTTGAAAACTGAAGCTTTCTTT. As protein: CASSLEGLKTEAFF. The rearrangement uses TRBV5-1 and TRBJ1-1; possible D gene TRBD1, 5 bases. Germline V lookup: CDR1 SGHRS, CDR2 YFSETQ. The CDR3 loop spans 14 amino acids.

In its sample, this clonotype was seen a few times. The chain joins TRBV12-3 or TRBV12-4 to TRBJ2-2, with a weak D call TRBD1 (6 bases). CDR3 length equals 16 residues. V gave up 6 bases and J gave up 0 bases, with 14 bases separating them. The CDR3 is CASSPVRTANTGELFF. The CDR3 DNA reads as TGTGCCAGCAGCCCAGTGAGGACAGCGAACACCGGGGAGCTGTTTTTT.

The rearrangement uses TRBV12-3 or TRBV12-4 and TRBJ2-7; D is possibly TRBD1 (7 bases). The CDR3 has 13 residues. The V end lost 3 bases, the J end lost 6 bases, and 12 bases lay between the germline ends. CDR3 sequence (DNA): TGTGCCAGCAGTTTCAGGGGGGCCGGCGAGCAGTACTTC. It codes for CASSFRGAGEQYF.

In this sample, this clonotype turned up many times. The chain is built from TRBV15 and TRBJ2-1; the D call may be TRBD1 or TRBD2 (5 bases each). V lost 0 bases to trimming and J lost 5 bases, with 14 bases between them. The CDR3 length is 16 residues. Germline CDR1 is LNHNV and CDR2 is YYDKDF (reference sequence). This CDR3 reads CATSRDLRGEDNEQFF. DNA of the CDR3: TGTGCCACCAGCAGAGACCTGAGGGGCGAGGACAATGAGCAGTTCTTC.

A few counts support this clonotype. This chain joins TRBV7-9 and TRBJ2-2; D is ambiguous. V lost 5 bases to trimming and J lost 7 bases, with 8 bases between them. The germline gives CDR1 SEHNR, CDR2 FQNEAQ (reference sequence). The CDR3 runs 12 residues. The CDR3 region is CASSIRSGELFF. CDR3 bases: TGTGCCAGCAGCATCCGGAGCGGGGAGCTGTTTTTT.

This clonotype was seen repeatedly, ten times or more. The gene calls are TRBV4-3 and TRBJ2-5; TRBD1 aligns across 10 bases. V trimming: 0 bases; J trimming: 5 bases; junction bases outside the gene matches: 9. This CDR3 is 17 amino acids long. Germline-derived CDR1 and CDR2 are LGHNA and YSLEER. For the CDR3, the DNA is TGCGCCAGCAGCCAAGATGACAGGGGGCGCGGTCTCGAGACCCAGTACTTC. This codes for CASSQDDRGRGLETQYF.

This clonotype was recorded many times. V usage is TRBV5-6 and J usage is TRBJ2-5, with TRBD2 matching over 10 bases. CDR1 SGHDT and CDR2 YYEEEE come from the germline V gene. V gave up 4 bases and J gave up 2 bases; unmatched junction bases: 5. This CDR3 comprises 15 residues. The CDR3 nucleotides read TGTGCCAGCAGCCGGGAGCGGGGGGGACAAGAGACCCAGTACTTC. The encoded protein is CASSRERGGQETQYF.

This chain joins TRBV4-1 and TRBJ1-1; 10 bases are a match to TRBD1. Germline CDR1 and CDR2: MGHRA and YSYEKL. This CDR3 spans 15 amino acids. The V and J ends lost 4 bases and 5 bases, in that order; junction bases with no gene match: 7. CDR3 protein: CASSRPGQGRTEAFF. DNA of the CDR3: TGCGCCAGCAGCCGACCGGGACAGGGGAGGACTGAAGCTTTCTTT.

In this sample, this clonotype turned up a few times. V is TRBV7-6 and J is TRBJ2-7, with D uncertain. V dropped 5 bases and J dropped 3 bases, with 14 bases sitting between them. The CDR3 is 14 amino acids. Germline lookup yields CDR1 SGHVS and CDR2 FNYEAQ. The CDR3 region is CASSPRRPIYEQYV. CDR3 sequence (DNA): TGTGCCAGCAGCCCCCGACGCCCCATCTACGAGCAGTACGTC.

This clonotype showed up just a few times. The chain is built from TRBV6-5 and TRBJ2-7; weak D call: TRBD1 (6 bases). The germline gives CDR1 MNHEY, CDR2 SVGAGI. The CDR3 extends over 11 amino acids. Trimming pared 7 bases from V and 5 bases from J, leaving 9 bases between. The CDR3 DNA reads as TGTGCCAGCACCTACAGGGACGAGCAGTACTTC. Translated, it gives CASTYRDEQYF.

The rearrangement joins TRBV12-3 or TRBV12-4 to TRBJ2-3; D perhaps matches TRBD2 (5 bases). The CDR3 length is 15 residues. V was trimmed by 6 bases and J by 1 base, leaving 14 bases between them. CDR3 loop: CASRTTGYGTDTQYF. The DNA of the CDR3 is TGTGCCAGCAGGACTACGGGTTACGGCACAGATACGCAGTATTTT.

There are a few counts of this clonotype. This chain joins TRBV18 and TRBJ1-1; tentatively, D is TRBD1 (5 bases). Per the germline V gene, CDR1 is KGHSH and CDR2 is LQKENI. This CDR3 has 13 amino acids. V was shortened by 10 bases and J by 5 bases, with 17 bases between the two germline ends. The CDR3 DNA reads TGTGCCACCCGCGTGGGGGAAAATACTGAAGCTTTCTTT. Protein sequence: CATRVGENTEAFF.

This clonotype has only a few counts. Written as DNA, the CDR3 is TGTGCCGGCGAGGGCGGGAAAAGCTATGGCTACACCTTC. This gives the protein CAGEGGKSYGYTF. V and J are TRBV2 and TRBJ1-2; D call uncertain. The germline V gene encodes CDR1 SNHLY and CDR2 FYNNEI. Trimming shortened V by 11 bases and J by 4 bases, and 17 bases separated the two germline ends. CDR3 length: 13 amino acids.

The chain combines TRBV11-1 with TRBJ2-3; 7 bases match TRBD1. Germline V gives CDR1 SGHAT, CDR2 FQDESV (reference sequence). CDR3 length: 15 amino acids. Trimming took 2 bases from V and 2 from J; bases not matched to a gene: 4. CDR3: CASSLNRGVTDTQYF. The CDR3 bases are TGTGCCAGCAGCTTAAACAGGGGCGTCACAGATACGCAGTATTTT.

This clonotype was seen many times. The CDR3 DNA follows: TGTGCCAGCAGTCCGGGGCCCGGGGAGACCCAGTACTTC. Protein: CASSPGPGETQYF. The rearrangement joins TRBV27 to TRBJ2-5; perhaps D is TRBD1 or TRBD2 (5 bases each). The CDR3 contains 13 residues. Trimming pared 5 bases from V and 5 bases from J, leaving 12 bases between. CDR1 and CDR2 from the germline V gene are MNHEY and SMNVEV (reference sequence).

This clonotype was counted only a few times. The chain couples TRBV12-3 or TRBV12-4 to TRBJ1-1; D possibly corresponds to TRBD1 (5 bases). V was pared by 7 bases and J by 5 bases, with 11 bases between. The CDR3 extends over 12 amino acids. This CDR3 is CASILGVTEAFF. In nucleotides, the CDR3 is TGTGCCAGCATTCTAGGGGTAACTGAAGCTTTCTTT.

The table lists this clonotype with a few counts. The chain links TRBV7-2 to TRBJ2-7, with 10 bases identical to TRBD1. The CDR3 has 14 residues. Germline trimming cut 2 bases from V and 4 bases from J; bases unmatched to any gene: 2. Germline CDR1 SGHTA, CDR2 FQGNSA. This CDR3 is CASSLWDRGYEQYV. The CDR3 DNA sequence: TGTGCCAGCAGCTTATGGGACAGGGGTTACGAGCAGTACGTC.

This clonotype turned up a few times. V usage is TRBV4-1 and J usage is TRBJ1-2, with 11 bases aligning to TRBD1. This CDR3 contains 15 residues. Germline V CDR1 and CDR2: MGHRA, YSYEKL. V lost 0 bases and J lost 8; bases outside the gene matches: 5. The CDR3 is CASSQDPGQGAGYTF. The DNA for the CDR3 is TGCGCCAGCAGCCAAGATCCTGGACAGGGGGCCGGCTACACCTTC.

This clonotype appeared many times. The chain has TRBV7-9 and TRBJ2-7; D may be TRBD1 or TRBD2 (5 bases each). The CDR3 runs 13 residues. Trimming cost V 5 bases and J 3 bases, with 11 bases left between them. The V gene's germline CDR1 is SEHNR and CDR2 FQNEAQ (reference sequence). The CDR3 nucleotides read TGTGCCAGCAGCCCGGGGCAGGTCTACGAGCAGTACTTC. Protein product: CASSPGQVYEQYF.

In its sample, this clonotype was seen a few times. The chain recombines TRBV20-1 with TRBJ2-7; TRBD1 is a possible D gene (6 bases). This CDR3 is 13 amino acids long. V lost 6 bases, J lost 1 base, and 13 bases lay in between. Germline CDR1 reads DFQATT; CDR2 reads SNEGSKA (reference sequence). CDR3 sequence: CSAWTVDSYEQYF. CDR3 sequence (DNA): TGCAGTGCCTGGACAGTTGATTCCTACGAGCAGTACTTC.

In this sample, this clonotype turned up a few times. The chain recombines TRBV11-2 with TRBJ2-1; possibly TRBD1 for D (5 bases). CDR3 length: 15 amino acids. In germline, CDR1 is SGHAT, CDR2 FQNNGV. V lost 1 base, J lost 3 bases, and 10 bases lay in between. As DNA, the CDR3 is TGTGCCAGCAGCTTAGTAGGGGCCCGCTACAATGAGCAGTTCTTC. This gives the protein CASSLVGARYNEQFF.

This clonotype was observed a handful of times. The chain combines TRBV5-1 with TRBJ1-6, with 11 bases lining up with TRBD1. CDR1 and CDR2 (germline): SGHRS, YFSETQ. There are 14 residues in the CDR3. The junction had 4 bases not matched to a gene; V was cut back by 4 bases and J by 10 bases. CDR3 protein: CASSPGQGESPLHF. The CDR3 nucleotides are TGCGCCAGCAGCCCGGGACAGGGGGAATCACCCCTCCACTTT.

This clonotype has only a few counts. The chain joins TRBV20-1 to TRBJ1-3, with 7 bases lining up with TRBD1. V gave up 5 bases and J gave up 4 bases; unmatched junction bases: 11. Germline CDR1 is DFQATT and CDR2 is SNEGSKA (reference sequence). The CDR3 spans 15 residues. CDR3 coding DNA: TGCAGTGCTGGACCTACAGGGGAGGGGGGAAACACCATATATTTT. Translated: CSAGPTGEGGNTIYF.

Regarding this clonotype: Its ends do not fully match the called genes, so a read error is possible. The CDR3 sequence: CSSSPPGGGTDTQYF. In DNA form, the CDR3 reads TGTTCCAGCTCACCACCCGGTGGGGGCACAGATACGCAGTATTTT. This sequence joins TRBV18 and TRBJ2-3; D not resolved. The CDR3 sequence is 15 residues long. CDR1 and CDR2 from the germline V gene are KGHSH and LQKENI.

The V gene is TRBV11-2, the J gene TRBJ2-6; D is undetermined. V lost 3 bases, J lost 3 bases, and 3 bases lay in between. This CDR3 contains 13 residues. CDR1 is SGHAT, CDR2 FQNNGV, per germline. The CDR3 is CASSFRGANVLTF. The CDR3 nucleotides read TGTGCCAGCAGCTTCCGTGGGGCCAACGTCCTGACTTTC.

This clonotype was seen only a few times. The chain links TRBV7-9 to TRBJ1-2, with 11 bases that match TRBD1. The CDR3 length is 16 residues. V shed 4 bases, J shed 0 bases, and the junction held 4 bases outside the gene matches. Germline lookup yields CDR1 SEHNR and CDR2 FQNEAQ (reference sequence). The DNA for the CDR3 is TGTGCCAGCAGCTCGGACAGGGGGCCTGCTAACTATGGCTACACCTTC. This gives the protein CASSSDRGPANYGYTF.

The gene calls are TRBV6-5 and TRBJ2-3; 8 bases map to TRBD2. CDR3 size: 14 residues. J was trimmed by 8 bases and V by 6 bases; bases with no gene match: 10. Germline CDR1 and CDR2: MNHEY and SVGAGI. In nucleotides, the CDR3 is TGTGCCAGCAGGCTCGCGGGGGGTTCGGGTACGCAGTATTTT. Translating it yields CASRLAGGSGTQYF.